The 22 T cell receptor beta chains reported below all come from one sample, sequenced in a study of shared clonotypes between healthy human individuals. Repertoires were generated with immunoSEQ multiplex PCR, while TCRdb's copy carries only in-frame clones and drops some. The table records 550,000 to 800,000 clones, around 91% of them present only once. The sample comprised memory CD8+ T cells from PBMCs. As for subset: CD45RO+ cells pooled with CCR7-negative TemRA cells. The receptors derive from a man between 18 and 35 years old in good health. Some clones in this sample may be carry-over from other donors' samples.

This chain connects TRBV6-1 to TRBJ2-7, with 9 bases identical to TRBD2. Germline V lookup: CDR1 MNHNS, CDR2 SASEGT. V shed 1 base, J shed 2 bases, and the junction held 12 bases outside the gene matches. This CDR3 region has 18 residues. CDR3 nucleotide sequence: TGTGCCAGCAGTGAAGGGAGGGGTGTTGCGGGGGGGCCCTACGAGCAGTACTTC. Amino acid sequence: CASSEGRGVAGGPYEQYF.

This clone was counted once. The chain employs TRBV4-3 and TRBJ2-2, with D uncertain. V was clipped by 0 bases and J by 1 base, with 6 bases between them. The germline gives CDR1 LGHNA, CDR2 YSLEER. This CDR3 region has 15 residues. In DNA, the CDR3 is TGCGCCAGCAGCCAAGACTGGCGGAACACCGGGGAGCTGTTTTTT. Protein sequence: CASSQDWRNTGELFF.

The chain joins TRBV27 to TRBJ1-1; D is uncertain. This CDR3 contains 12 residues. Germline CDR1 reads MNHEY; CDR2 reads SMNVEV (reference sequence). Deletions cut 5 bases from V and 6 bases from J, with 10 bases between. CDR3 coding DNA: TGTGCCAGCAGTCCAGGATTGCCTGAAGCTTTCTTT. Protein: CASSPGLPEAFF.

This chain links TRBV28 with TRBJ2-6; 9 nucleotides line up with TRBD2. Trimming at V came to 1 base and at J to 2 bases, leaving 0 bases not matched to a gene. Germline V gene data show CDR1 as MDHEN and CDR2 as SYDVKM. There are 16 residues in the CDR3. The CDR3 is CASSLLAGAGANVLTF. CDR3 sequence (DNA): TGTGCCAGCAGTTTATTAGCGGGGGCTGGGGCCAACGTCCTGACTTTC.

This clone is a singleton in its sample. The chain combines TRBV13 with TRBJ2-1, with D possibly being TRBD2 (5 bases). The germline gives CDR1 PRHDT, CDR2 FYEKMQ (reference sequence). The CDR3 length is 14 residues. Between the trimmed V and J ends, which lost 5 bases and 8 bases, there was a span of 16 bases. The CDR3 DNA reads TGTGCCAGCAGCCACATTACTAGGTCCCATGAGCAGTTCTTC. This translates into CASSHITRSHEQFF.

This clone appeared a few times. The genes are TRBV19 and TRBJ2-1; 9 bases align to TRBD2. Germline V CDR1 and CDR2: LNHDA, SQIVND (reference sequence). CDR3 size: 14 residues. The J segment lost 6 bases and the V segment lost 5 bases, leaving 5 bases of the junction unmatched. For the CDR3, the DNA is TGTGCCAGTAGTGGCGGGAGGGCCCTCAATGAGCAGTTCTTC. Encoded protein: CASSGGRALNEQFF.

This chain uses TRBV6-5 with TRBJ2-1, with 10 bases lining up with TRBD2. Germline V CDR1 and CDR2: MNHEY, SVGAGI. The CDR3 totals 15 residues. The junction had 8 bases not matched to a gene; V was cut back by 6 bases and J by 6 bases. The CDR3 nucleotides read TGTGCCAGCAGGGGGCGTTTAGCGGGAGGCAATGAGCAGTTCTTC. Encoded protein: CASRGRLAGGNEQFF.

V is TRBV29-1 and J is TRBJ2-5, with 7 bases aligning to TRBD2. Looked up from germline, CDR1 is SQVTM and CDR2 is ANQGSEA. V was clipped by 3 bases and J by 0 bases; unmatched bases: 7. The CDR3 is 15 residues long. CDR3: CSVEFREVDQETQYF. DNA of the CDR3: TGCAGCGTTGAGTTCCGGGAGGTAGACCAAGAGACCCAGTACTTC.

The CDR3 spells CASSPRGTDSYEQYF. The CDR3 DNA reads TGTGCCAGCAGCCCGAGGGGGACAGACTCCTACGAGCAGTACTTC. This chain joins TRBV9 and TRBJ2-7, with 7 nucleotides matching TRBD1. Per the germline V gene, CDR1 is SGDLS and CDR2 is YYNGEE. The CDR3 covers 15 residues. J gave up 0 bases and V 4 bases, and 7 bases lay outside the gene matches.

This clone has a single count. The rearrangement uses TRBV9 and TRBJ2-1; D is possibly TRBD1 or TRBD2 (5 bases each). The CDR3 spans 13 residues. V was trimmed by 5 bases and J by 5 bases, leaving 11 bases between them. Per germline, CDR1 SGDLS and CDR2 YYNGEE. The CDR3 sequence is CASRGPIDNEQFF. In nucleotides, the CDR3 is TGTGCCAGCAGGGGACCCATCGACAATGAGCAGTTCTTC.

The chain is built from TRBV6-1 and TRBJ2-6; D gene uncertain. Germline V CDR1 and CDR2: MNHNS, SASEGT. This CDR3 region has 11 residues. V was cut by 6 bases and J by 12 bases, with 9 bases left in between. DNA of the CDR3: TGTGCCAGCAGCTTAGACCGCGTCCTGACTTTC. It specifies CASSLDRVLTF.

This chain links TRBV7-8 with TRBJ2-7; 8 bases agree with TRBD2. CDR1 and CDR2 (germline): SGHVS, FQNEAQ. The V gene end was trimmed by 2 bases and the J gene end by 0 bases; junction bases not matched to a gene: 6. CDR3 length equals 16 residues. CDR3 bases: TGTGCCAGCAGCTTATTCGCGGGAGGAAGCTCCTACGAGCAGTACTTC. It translates to CASSLFAGGSSYEQYF.

The V gene is TRBV5-6, the J gene TRBJ2-2; D call uncertain. This CDR3 is built from 14 residues. Trimming removed 3 bases at V and 7 bases at J, with 13 bases between. Germline V lookup: CDR1 SGHDT, CDR2 YYEEEE. In nucleotides, the CDR3 is TGTGCCAGCAGCTGGGGATCTGGGGTCGGGGAGCTGTTTTTT. This codes for CASSWGSGVGELFF.

The chain links TRBV7-9 to TRBJ1-2; D unresolved. The CDR3 is made up of 14 amino acids. V was shortened by 0 bases and J by 6 bases, with 11 bases between the two germline ends. Germline V lookup: CDR1 SEHNR, CDR2 FQNEAQ (reference sequence). Written as DNA, the CDR3 is TGTGCCAGCAGCTTAGCAGGGATTGTCGATGGCTACACCTTC. Protein sequence: CASSLAGIVDGYTF.

This chain links TRBV29-1 with TRBJ2-1; D ambiguous. V lost 6 bases and J lost 5, with 14 bases in between. The germline CDR1 and CDR2 sequences are SQVTM and ANQGSEA. This CDR3 has 13 residues. This CDR3 reads CSVHTHYNNEQFF. CDR3 in DNA: TGCAGCGTGCACACCCATTACAACAATGAGCAGTTCTTC.

This clone was seen a few times. This chain uses TRBV5-1 with TRBJ2-5, with TRBD1 matching over 11 bases. The CDR3 has 14 amino acids. Germline loops: CDR1 SGHRS, CDR2 YFSETQ. J lost 7 bases, V lost 2 bases, and 4 bases had no gene match. The CDR3 here is CASSLGQGAGTQYF. The CDR3 DNA follows: TGCGCCAGCAGCTTAGGACAGGGGGCAGGGACCCAGTACTTC.

J is TRBJ1-3 and V is TRBV28; D gene uncertain. Between the trimmed V and J ends, which lost 2 bases and 0 bases, there was a span of 11 bases. The CDR3 is 16 amino acids. Germline CDR1 reads MDHEN; CDR2 reads SYDVKM. In DNA form, the CDR3 reads TGTGCCAGCAGTTTAAGACTTGGATTCTCTGGAAACACCATATATTTT. The encoded protein is CASSLRLGFSGNTIYF.

CDR3 nucleotides: TGTGCCAGCAGCTTAGCTCTTGGCTACACCTTC. As protein: CASSLALGYTF. The V gene is TRBV7-9, the J gene TRBJ1-2; D ambiguous. V was pared by 0 bases and J by 7 bases, with 3 bases between. Looked up from germline, CDR1 is SEHNR and CDR2 is FQNEAQ (reference sequence). The CDR3 consists of 11 residues.

The genes are TRBV27 and TRBJ2-5, with 12 bases lining up with TRBD1. V trimming: 5 bases; J trimming: 4 bases; junction bases outside the gene matches: 11. The length of the CDR3 is 17 residues. Germline CDR1 and CDR2: MNHEY and SMNVEV (reference sequence). The CDR3 coding sequence is TGTGCCAGCAGTCCTAGCCTGGGGACAGGGGGCAGAGAGACCCAGTACTTC. It codes for CASSPSLGTGGRETQYF.

This chain links TRBV27 with TRBJ1-1; D remains ambiguous. Germline values: CDR1 MNHEY, CDR2 SMNVEV (reference sequence). The CDR3 contains 13 residues. V lost 3 bases and J 3 bases, leaving 8 bases between the germline ends. This chain's CDR3 is CASSLKDYTEAFF. In DNA, the CDR3 is TGTGCCAGCAGTTTGAAAGACTACACTGAAGCTTTCTTT.

The J gene is TRBJ1-1, the V gene TRBV6-6, with D possibly TRBD1 on 5 matching bases. V lost 7 bases and J 8 bases, leaving 20 bases between the germline ends. This CDR3 spans 14 amino acids. CDR1 and CDR2 from the germline V gene are MNHNY and SVGAGI (reference sequence). The CDR3 sequence: CASISLLPTGEAFF. The CDR3, as DNA: TGTGCCAGCATCAGCCTTCTACCAACAGGAGAAGCTTTCTTT.

This chain connects TRBV5-6 to TRBJ1-6; the D gene is possibly TRBD1 (6 bases). Trimming took 4 bases from V and 10 from J, leaving 12 bases between them. Germline V gene sequence: CDR1 SGHDT, CDR2 YYEEEE. The length of the CDR3 is 13 residues. In nucleotides, the CDR3 is TGTGCCAGCAGCCCGACACAGGGCTCACCCCTCCACTTT. This sequence encodes CASSPTQGSPLHF. Full variable domain (remainder filled in from reference TRBV5-6 and TRBJ1-6): DAGVTQSPTHLIKTRGQQVTLRCSPKSGHDTVSWYQQALGQGPQFIFQYYEEEERQRGNFPDRFSGHQFPNYSSELNVNALLLGDSALYLCASSPTQGSPLHFGNGTRLTVT.